Listed here are 21 T cell receptor beta chains from one sample, sequenced in a study of blood T cells in healthy people across ages. The use of a sample-barcoded 5' primer and a J-beta primer mix characterized a second PCR of roughly 6 to 11 cycles. One entry per CDR3 protein, called by TCRdb with MiXCR from the 5' RACE reads. The sample comprises about 730,000 distinct CDR3 sequences, 40% to 45% of which are singletons, and around a fifth rests with the top ten. The sample consisted of blood. The receptors stem from a woman aged 55-69 years in good health.

The V and J genes are TRBV6-5 and TRBJ2-7, with D uncertain. Germline V CDR1 and CDR2: MNHEY, SVGAGI. The length of the CDR3 is 13 residues. The germline V and J ends were trimmed by 6 bases and 5 bases, with 14 bases remaining between them. CDR3 sequence: CASRSRWFDEQYF. The DNA of the CDR3 is TGTGCCAGCAGGTCCCGGTGGTTCGACGAGCAGTACTTC.

V usage is TRBV2 and J usage is TRBJ2-7, with D possibly being TRBD1 (5 bases). Trimming removed 4 bases at V and 0 bases at J, with 13 bases between. Germline V gene sequence: CDR1 SNHLY, CDR2 FYNNEI. The CDR3 spans 15 residues. CDR3 sequence: CASSVTAGISYEQYF. The CDR3 DNA follows: TGTGCCAGCAGTGTAACCGCAGGGATCTCCTACGAGCAGTACTTC.

The rearrangement links TRBV9 to TRBJ2-7; D unclear. CDR3 size: 13 residues. Germline lookup yields CDR1 SGDLS and CDR2 YYNGEE. V was trimmed by 1 base and J by 4 bases, leaving 9 bases between them. The CDR3 is CASSVTVDYEQYF. The CDR3 DNA follows: TGTGCCAGCAGCGTAACGGTGGATTACGAGCAGTACTTC.

The sample holds a few counts of this clonotype. The chain employs TRBV4-3 and TRBJ1-2; D gene unclear. Germline CDR1 and CDR2: LGHNA and YSLEER. V lost 0 bases to trimming and J lost 2 bases, with 10 bases between them. This CDR3 comprises 15 residues. Here the CDR3 reads CASSQDVSANYGYTF. The DNA for the CDR3 is TGCGCCAGCAGCCAAGATGTCTCAGCAAACTATGGCTACACCTTC.

In the case of this clonotype: A much larger clone differs by one base, so this may be a read error. The chain recombines TRBV10-3 with TRBJ2-3; 12 bases line up with TRBD2. The germline gives CDR1 ENHRY, CDR2 SYGVKD. The length of the CDR3 is 17 residues. The CDR3 bases are TGTGCCACCAGTGGGACGACTAGCGGGAGTGGCACAGATACGCAGTATTTT. Translating it yields CATSGTTSGSGTDTQYF.

The chain joins TRBV7-3 to TRBJ1-2; 9 nucleotides match TRBD1. Looked up from germline, CDR1 is SGHTA and CDR2 is FQGTGA. This CDR3 region has 17 residues. Germline trimming cut 2 bases from V and 8 bases from J; bases unmatched to any gene: 15. Here the CDR3 DNA reads TGTGCCAGCAGCTTAGACCCCGAGGACAGGGGAGGTGGGGGCTACACCTTC. Residues: CASSLDPEDRGGGGYTF.

The V call is TRBV5-1, the J call TRBJ2-1, with D uncertain. Germline values: CDR1 SGHRS, CDR2 YFSETQ. Deletions cut 0 bases from V and 8 bases from J, with 15 bases between. The CDR3 sequence is 15 residues long. The DNA for the CDR3 is TGCGCCAGCAGCTTGGTTAGGGCGTACATCGATGAGCAGTTCTTC. This translates into CASSLVRAYIDEQFF. Variable domain in full (rest from reference TRBV5-1 and TRBJ2-1): KAGVTQTPRYLIKTRGQQVTLSCSPISGHRSVSWYQQTPGQGLQFLFEYFSETQRNKGNFPGRFSGRQFSNSRSEMNVSTLELGDSALYLCASSLVRAYIDEQFFGPGTRLTVL.

CDR3 nucleotide sequence: TGCAGTGCTCTAGTGGCTACCACTAGCACAGATACGCAGTATTTT. Translating gives CSALVATTSTDTQYF. This chain joins TRBV20-1 and TRBJ2-3; D is unresolved. The V gene lost 5 bases and the J gene lost 0 bases, with 15 bases spanning the gap. This CDR3 region has 15 residues. The germline gives CDR1 DFQATT, CDR2 SNEGSKA (reference sequence).

This clonotype has a count of ten or more. V gene TRBV7-3 combines with J gene TRBJ2-1; TRBD2 matches 7 bases. The germline V gene encodes CDR1 SGHTA and CDR2 FQGTGA. The CDR3 sequence is 14 residues long. Trimming removed 2 bases from V and 7 bases from J; junction bases left unmatched: 5. DNA for the CDR3: TGTGCCAGCAGCTTAGGGCTAGCGGAAAATGAGCAGTTCTTC. This gives the protein CASSLGLAENEQFF.

This clonotype was observed a few times. The CDR3 bases are TGTGCCAGCAGCTTAGGTAGCCTAGCGGGAACAATGAAGCAGTTCTTC. Residues: CASSLGSLAGTMKQFF. This rearrangement joins TRBV7-3 to TRBJ2-1; TRBD2 aligns across 9 bases. CDR1 is SGHTA, CDR2 FQGTGA, per germline. The CDR3 is 16 amino acids. V lost 2 bases and J lost 11; bases outside the gene matches: 13.

V is TRBV29-1 and J is TRBJ2-5; a possible D gene is TRBD1 (6 bases). The DNA matches TRBJ2-7 better at its end, which makes the J call doubtful. The CDR3 runs to 11 residues. Germline V gene lookup returns CDR1 SQVTM and CDR2 ANQGSEA. The CDR3 DNA reads TGCAGCGTAGACACAGGGCTCGAGCAGTACTTC. This encodes CSVDTGLEQYF.

This clonotype was counted only a few times. The V call is TRBV27, the J call TRBJ2-1, with 10 bases lining up with TRBD2. V lost 5 bases to trimming and J lost 15 bases; unmatched junction nucleotides: 4. The germline V gene has CDR1 MNHEY and CDR2 SMNVEV (reference sequence). The CDR3 spans 11 residues. This CDR3 reads CASSEREGLFF. In DNA form, the CDR3 reads TGTGCCAGCAGTGAGCGGGAGGGTCTGTTCTTC.

This clonotype was observed many times. V is TRBV4-2 and J is TRBJ2-7, with a weak D call TRBD2 (7 bases). The CDR3 is 15 amino acids. The V gene lost 4 bases and the J gene lost 2 bases, with 15 bases spanning the gap. Germline-derived CDR1 and CDR2 are LGHNA and YNFKEQ. The chain's CDR3 is CASSRKRGATYEQYF. Written as DNA, the CDR3 is TGTGCCAGCAGCCGGAAACGGGGGGCCACCTACGAGCAGTACTTC.

The CDR3 reads CASSLGQGSSSIYGYTF. DNA for the CDR3: TGTGCCAGCAGTTTAGGACAGGGAAGCTCCTCTATCTATGGCTACACCTTC. The gene calls are TRBV12-3 or TRBV12-4 and TRBJ1-2; TRBD1 matches at 7 bases. The CDR3 runs 17 residues. After removal of 1 base from V and 4 bases from J, the junction contained 12 bases not matched to a gene.

As concerns this clonotype: At one end the junction does not follow the germline gene, possibly because of a read error. The V call is TRBV7-9, the J call TRBJ2-1; the D gene is possibly TRBD2 (6 bases). Germline V gene data show CDR1 as SEHNR and CDR2 as FQNEAQ (reference sequence). There are 14 residues in the CDR3. CDR3 DNA sequence: TGTGCCAGCAGCCCGTACCTGGACTACAATGAGCAGCTCTTC. Protein sequence: CASSPYLDYNEQLF.

V gene TRBV20-1 combines with J gene TRBJ2-1; D might be TRBD2 (6 bases). CDR3 size: 12 residues. V lost 7 bases and J lost 10, with 17 bases in between. From germline, CDR1 is DFQATT and CDR2 SNEGSKA (reference sequence). The CDR3 is CSVTTSRYEQFF. DNA for the CDR3: TGCAGTGTCACGACTAGTCGCTACGAGCAGTTCTTC.

Concerning this clonotype itself: A read error may produce the germline difference seen at one junction end. The V call is TRBV20-1, the J call TRBJ1-2; maybe TRBD1 (5 bases). Germline V lookup: CDR1 DFQATT, CDR2 SNEGSKA (reference sequence). The CDR3 contains 16 residues. The chain's CDR3 is CCAHPTSRGVNYGYTF. CDR3 DNA sequence: TGCTGTGCCCACCCGACTTCAAGGGGCGTCAACTATGGCTACACCTTC.

This clonotype showed up just a few times. This chain links TRBV20-1 with TRBJ2-5; 7 bases match TRBD1. Losses at the gene ends were 0 bases for V and 5 bases for J; bases not matched to a gene: 6. CDR3 size: 14 residues. Germline CDR1 DFQATT, CDR2 SNEGSKA (reference sequence). The CDR3 region has the DNA TGCAGTGCTAGAGATCCGACAGGGCGGGAGACCCAGTACTTC. Translating it yields CSARDPTGRETQYF.

In this sample, this clonotype turned up a few times. The chain carries TRBV30 and TRBJ1-2, with D hard to call. This CDR3 spans 13 amino acids. Germline CDR1 is GTSNPN and CDR2 is SVGIG (reference sequence). Trimming left V 6 bases short and J 3 bases short, with 14 bases between. CDR3 in amino acids: CACGMADYYGYTF. Here the CDR3 DNA reads TGTGCCTGCGGCATGGCAGACTACTATGGCTACACCTTC.

The chain employs TRBV5-1 and TRBJ2-3; D perhaps matches TRBD1 (6 bases). The CDR3 consists of 15 residues. Germline V lookup: CDR1 SGHRS, CDR2 YFSETQ. V was cut by 0 bases and J by 4 bases, with 12 bases left in between. CDR3 in amino acids: CASSLANRAADTQYF. The CDR3 DNA is TGCGCCAGCAGCTTGGCTAACAGGGCTGCAGATACGCAGTATTTT.

As for this clonotype: The germline gene is not matched at one end of the junction; a read error may be the cause. The chain employs TRBV5-1 and TRBJ2-7; 9 bases are shared with TRBD1. Germline lookup yields CDR1 SGHRS and CDR2 YFSETQ. The CDR3 has 14 amino acids. The CDR3, as DNA: TGCGCCAGCAGCTTGGGGACAGGGGCCTACGAGCTGTACTTC. This translates into CASSLGTGAYELYF.